These 2 T cell receptor beta chains were sequenced from one sample in a study of prognosis after radiotherapy for stage I lung cancer (TCRdb year 2021). Data came from an Illumina HiSeq 3000. The TCR beta CDR3 region was amplified from genomic DNA by two rounds of multiplex PCR. The first PCR round used primers specific to each TRBV and TRBJ gene, with sequences filed in Chinese patent CN105087789A. The public sequencing data were trimmed at Q25 with fastp and processed into clonotypes with MiXCR by TCRdb, which kept only in-frame beta chains. Rows merge per CDR3 protein into single entries with the most common DNA and genes. In this sample the table shows about 26,000 distinct CDR3 sequences, roughly 40% of which occur a single time. The top ten hold more than 30% of the sample. Here the sequenced sample was PBMCs, taken before or after stereotactic body radiation therapy (not recorded which). The source of these receptors is a donor aged 50 or older with non-small cell lung cancer.

This chain links TRBV7-2 with TRBJ2-5; D gene uncertain. CDR1 and CDR2 (germline): SGHTA, FQGNSA. The V and J ends lost 3 bases and 5 bases respectively, with 7 bases between them. This CDR3 has 12 amino acids. The CDR3 nucleotides are TGTGCCAGCAGCTTCGTCGAGGAGACCCAGTACTTC. Its protein product is CASSFVEETQYF. Combining the CDR3 with reference TRBV7-2 and TRBJ2-5 gives the whole variable domain GAGVSQSPSNKVTEKGKDVELRCDPISGHTALYWYRQSLGQGLEFLIYFQGNSAPDKSGLPSDRFSAERTGGSVSTLTIQRTQQEDSAVYLCASSFVEETQYFGPGTRLLVL.

CDR3 nucleotides: TGTGCCAGCAGTTTCGGGGGTAGCAATCAGCCCCAGCATTTT. Translated: CASSFGGSNQPQHF. The J gene is TRBJ1-5, the V gene TRBV12-3 or TRBV12-4; tentatively, D is TRBD1 (5 bases). The V end lost 3 bases, the J end lost 0 bases, and 6 bases lay between the germline ends. The CDR3 is made up of 14 amino acids.